This T cell receptor (beta chain) was captured in a study of cytomegalovirus exposure and HLA in healthy donors. The PCR used 60 Vbeta and 13 Jbeta primers. Sequencing was performed with immunoSEQ multiplex PCR; in TCRdb, only in-frame clones are kept and a portion is missing. The sample contains 100,000 or so clones, around 75% of which appear only once. V was clipped by 5 bases and J by 14 bases; unmatched bases: 7. The CDR3 runs 13 residues. Germline lookup yields CDR1 SGHRS and CDR2 YFSETQ. The sequenced sample consisted of PBMCs. The rearrangement links TRBV5-1 to TRBJ2-1; 13 bases line up with TRBD2. The origin of this receptor is a male donor in good health and CMV-seropositive. CDR3 region: CASRPGTSGVEFF. For the CDR3, the DNA is TGCGCCAGCAGACCCGGGACTAGCGGGGTGGAGTTCTTC.